This entry lists 5 T cell receptor beta chains sequenced from one sample in a study of blood T cells in healthy people across ages. The second PCR ran roughly 6 to 12 cycles with a sample-barcoded 5' primer and J-beta primers. MiXCR was run by TCRdb on the 5' RACE reads, yielding one entry per CDR3 protein. The table includes around 1,800,000 distinct CDR3 sequences, roughly two fifths detected once. The sequenced material came from blood. These receptors came from a human donor in good health.

The gene calls are TRBV6-2 or TRBV6-3 and TRBJ2-3; 9 bases are shared with TRBD1. V gave up 3 bases and J gave up 2 bases; unmatched junction bases: 3. The germline CDR1 and CDR2 sequences are MNHEY and SVGEGT. The CDR3 spans 15 residues. This chain's CDR3 is CASSYWTGDTDTQYF. The CDR3 DNA follows: TGTGCCAGCAGTTATTGGACAGGGGACACAGATACGCAGTATTTT.

This clonotype has only a few counts. V usage is TRBV7-3 and J usage is TRBJ2-1, with 11 bases identical to TRBD2. This CDR3 comprises 15 residues. V lost 4 bases and J lost 7; bases outside the gene matches: 6. Germline assignment: CDR1 SGHTA and CDR2 FQGTGA. DNA of the CDR3: TGTGCCAGCAGCTCAAAACTAGCGGGGGTTAATGAGCAGTTCTTC. Translated, it gives CASSSKLAGVNEQFF.

The rearrangement links TRBV29-1 to TRBJ2-7, with TRBD1 matching 7 bases. With 4 bases clipped from V and 2 bases from J, the junction kept 14 bases outside the gene matches. Germline lookup yields CDR1 SQVTM and CDR2 ANQGSEA. This CDR3 region has 16 residues. In DNA, the CDR3 is TGCAGCGTTGTTTTGAGTGTAGGGACAGTTACCTACGAGCAGTACTTC. Protein product: CSVVLSVGTVTYEQYF.

This clonotype came up once. The genes are TRBV3-1 and TRBJ2-3; D could derive from TRBD1 or TRBD2 (6 bases each). Trimming stripped 2 bases from V and 5 bases from J, with 17 bases between. CDR3 length: 16 amino acids. CDR1 and CDR2 (germline): LGHDT, YNNKEL (reference sequence). In nucleotides, the CDR3 is TGTGCCAGCAGCCAACTTGGGGGGCGGCGGGGAGATACGCAGTATTTT. Its translation is CASSQLGGRRGDTQYF.

This clonotype was observed a handful of times. J is TRBJ2-1 and V is TRBV20-1; 8 nucleotides line up with TRBD2. This CDR3 is built from 18 residues. With 1 base clipped from V and 7 bases from J, the junction kept 18 bases outside the gene matches. Germline CDR1 is DFQATT and CDR2 is SNEGSKA (reference sequence). This CDR3 is CSARASRSVRGGFNEQFF. The CDR3 bases are TGCAGTGCTAGAGCTTCCCGCAGTGTCCGGGGGGGTTTTAATGAGCAGTTCTTC.